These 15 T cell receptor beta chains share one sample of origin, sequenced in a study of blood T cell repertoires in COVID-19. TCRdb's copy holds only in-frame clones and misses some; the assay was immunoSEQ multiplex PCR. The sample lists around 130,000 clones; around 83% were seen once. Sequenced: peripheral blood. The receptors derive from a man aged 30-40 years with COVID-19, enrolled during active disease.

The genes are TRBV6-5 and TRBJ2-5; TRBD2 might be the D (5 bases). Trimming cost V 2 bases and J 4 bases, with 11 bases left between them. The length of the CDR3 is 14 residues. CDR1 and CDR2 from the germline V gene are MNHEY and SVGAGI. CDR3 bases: TGTGCCAGCAGTTACGGGGTTCGGGGAGAGACCCAGTACTTC. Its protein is CASSYGVRGETQYF.

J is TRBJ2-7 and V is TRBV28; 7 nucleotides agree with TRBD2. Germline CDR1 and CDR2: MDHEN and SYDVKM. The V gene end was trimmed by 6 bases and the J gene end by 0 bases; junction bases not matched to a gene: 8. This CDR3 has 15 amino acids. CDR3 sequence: CASSITGTTSYEQYF. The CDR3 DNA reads TGTGCCAGCAGCATAACGGGGACTACCTCCTACGAGCAGTACTTC.

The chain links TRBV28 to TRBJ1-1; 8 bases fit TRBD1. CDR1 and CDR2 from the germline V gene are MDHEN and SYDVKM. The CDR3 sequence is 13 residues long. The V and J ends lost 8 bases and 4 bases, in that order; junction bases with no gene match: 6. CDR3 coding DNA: TGTGCCAGCCTCAAACAGGGGGGCACTGAAGCTTTCTTT. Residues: CASLKQGGTEAFF. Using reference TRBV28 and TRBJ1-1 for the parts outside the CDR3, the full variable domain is DVKVTQSSRYLVKRTGEKVFLECVQDMDHENMFWYRQDPGLGLRLIYFSYDVKMKEKGDIPEGYSVSREKKERFSLILESASTNQTSMYLCASLKQGGTEAFFGQGTRLTVV.

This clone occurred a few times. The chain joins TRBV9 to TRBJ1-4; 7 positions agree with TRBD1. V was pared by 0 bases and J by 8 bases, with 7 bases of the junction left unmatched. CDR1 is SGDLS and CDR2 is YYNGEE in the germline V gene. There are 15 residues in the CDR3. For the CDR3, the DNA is TGTGCCAGCAGCGTAGAAGGGGACAGCAGCGAAAAACTGTTTTTT. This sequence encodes CASSVEGDSSEKLFF.

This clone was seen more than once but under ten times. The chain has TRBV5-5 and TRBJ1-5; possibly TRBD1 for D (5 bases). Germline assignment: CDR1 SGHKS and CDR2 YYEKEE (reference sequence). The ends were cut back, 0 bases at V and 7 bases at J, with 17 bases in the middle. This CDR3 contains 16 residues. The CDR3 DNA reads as TGTGCCAGCAGCTTGGCAGGGCAGGGAACAGGCCAGCCCCAGCATTTT. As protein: CASSLAGQGTGQPQHF. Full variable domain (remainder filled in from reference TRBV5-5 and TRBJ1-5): DAGVTQSPTHLIKTRGQQVTLRCSPISGHKSVSWYQQVLGQGPQFIFQYYEKEERGRGNFPDRFSARQFPNYSSELNVNALLLGDSALYLCASSLAGQGTGQPQHFGDGTRLSIL.

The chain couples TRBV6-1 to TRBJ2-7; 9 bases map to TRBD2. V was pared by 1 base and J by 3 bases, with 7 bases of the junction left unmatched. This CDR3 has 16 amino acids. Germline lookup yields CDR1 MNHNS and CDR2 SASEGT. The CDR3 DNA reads TGTGCCAGCAGTGAAGGCGGGGGGGCGGTCTTCTACGAGCAGTACTTC. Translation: CASSEGGGAVFYEQYF.

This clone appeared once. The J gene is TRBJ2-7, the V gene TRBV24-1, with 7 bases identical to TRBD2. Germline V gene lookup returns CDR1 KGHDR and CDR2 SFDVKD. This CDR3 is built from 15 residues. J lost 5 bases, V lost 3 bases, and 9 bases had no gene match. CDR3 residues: CATSDLTSAVDEQYF. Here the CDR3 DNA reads TGTGCCACCAGTGATCTAACTAGCGCTGTCGACGAGCAGTACTTC.

The CDR3 bases are TGCAGCGTGAAAACAGGGTCCGCTTTTTCTGGGGCCAACGTCCTGACTTTC. Encoded protein: CSVKTGSAFSGANVLTF. V usage is TRBV29-1 and J usage is TRBJ2-6; D is possibly TRBD1 (6 bases). Trimming stripped 6 bases from V and 1 base from J, with 19 bases between. Germline values: CDR1 SQVTM, CDR2 ANQGSEA. The CDR3 extends over 17 amino acids.

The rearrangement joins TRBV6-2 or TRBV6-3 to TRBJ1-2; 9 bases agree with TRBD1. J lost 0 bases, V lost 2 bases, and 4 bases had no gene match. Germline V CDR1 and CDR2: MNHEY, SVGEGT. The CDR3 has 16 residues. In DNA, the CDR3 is TGTGCCAGCAGTTACGTCCGGGACAGGGCTAACTATGGCTACACCTTC. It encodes CASSYVRDRANYGYTF.

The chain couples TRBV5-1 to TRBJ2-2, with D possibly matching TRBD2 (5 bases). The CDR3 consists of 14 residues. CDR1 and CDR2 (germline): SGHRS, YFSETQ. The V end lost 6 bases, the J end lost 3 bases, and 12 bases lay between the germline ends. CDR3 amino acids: CASTGGHDTGELFF. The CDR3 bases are TGCGCCAGCACCGGAGGTCATGACACCGGGGAGCTGTTTTTT.

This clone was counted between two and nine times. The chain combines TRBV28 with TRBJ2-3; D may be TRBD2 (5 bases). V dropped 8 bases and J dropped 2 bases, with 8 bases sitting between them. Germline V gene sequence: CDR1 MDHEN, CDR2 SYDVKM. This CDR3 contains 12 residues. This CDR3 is CASRGLTDTQYF. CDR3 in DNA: TGTGCCAGCCGCGGGCTCACAGATACGCAGTATTTT.

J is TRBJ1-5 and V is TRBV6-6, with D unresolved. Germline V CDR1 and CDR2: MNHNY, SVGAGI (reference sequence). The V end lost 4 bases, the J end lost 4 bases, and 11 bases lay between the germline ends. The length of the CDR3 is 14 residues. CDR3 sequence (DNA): TGTGCCAGCAGTTCACAGATATTTAATCAGCCCCAGCATTTT. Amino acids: CASSSQIFNQPQHF.

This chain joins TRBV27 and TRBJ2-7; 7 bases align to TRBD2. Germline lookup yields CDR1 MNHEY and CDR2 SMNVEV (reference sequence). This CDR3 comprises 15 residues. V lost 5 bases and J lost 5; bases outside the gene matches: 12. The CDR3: CASSTLGLDKDEQYF. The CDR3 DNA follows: TGTGCCAGCAGTACCCTTGGACTAGATAAGGACGAGCAGTACTTC.

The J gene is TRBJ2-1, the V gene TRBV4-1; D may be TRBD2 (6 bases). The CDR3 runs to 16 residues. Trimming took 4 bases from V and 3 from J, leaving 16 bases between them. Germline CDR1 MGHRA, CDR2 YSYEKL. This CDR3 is CASSPREPSDYNEQFF. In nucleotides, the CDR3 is TGCGCCAGCAGCCCTAGGGAGCCTAGCGACTACAATGAGCAGTTCTTC.

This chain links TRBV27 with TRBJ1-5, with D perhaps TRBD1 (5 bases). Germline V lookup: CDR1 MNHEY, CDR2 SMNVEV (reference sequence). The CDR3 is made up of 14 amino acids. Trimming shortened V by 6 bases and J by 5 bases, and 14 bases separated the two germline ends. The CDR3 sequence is CASSYVWGDQPQHF. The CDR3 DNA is TGTGCCAGCAGCTACGTCTGGGGGGATCAGCCCCAGCATTTT.